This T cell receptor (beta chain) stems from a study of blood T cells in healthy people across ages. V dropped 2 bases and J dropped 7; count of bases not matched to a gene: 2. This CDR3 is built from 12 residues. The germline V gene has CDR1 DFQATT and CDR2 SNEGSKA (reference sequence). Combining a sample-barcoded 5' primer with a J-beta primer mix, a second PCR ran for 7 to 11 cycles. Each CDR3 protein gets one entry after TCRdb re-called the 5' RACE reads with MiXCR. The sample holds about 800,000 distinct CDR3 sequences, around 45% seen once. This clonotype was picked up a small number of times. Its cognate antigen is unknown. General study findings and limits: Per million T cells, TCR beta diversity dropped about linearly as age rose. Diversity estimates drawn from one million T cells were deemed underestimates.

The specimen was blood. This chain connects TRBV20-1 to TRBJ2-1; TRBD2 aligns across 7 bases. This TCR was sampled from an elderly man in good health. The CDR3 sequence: CSARLAVNEQFF. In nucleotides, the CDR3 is TGCAGTGCTAGACTAGCGGTAAATGAGCAGTTCTTC.